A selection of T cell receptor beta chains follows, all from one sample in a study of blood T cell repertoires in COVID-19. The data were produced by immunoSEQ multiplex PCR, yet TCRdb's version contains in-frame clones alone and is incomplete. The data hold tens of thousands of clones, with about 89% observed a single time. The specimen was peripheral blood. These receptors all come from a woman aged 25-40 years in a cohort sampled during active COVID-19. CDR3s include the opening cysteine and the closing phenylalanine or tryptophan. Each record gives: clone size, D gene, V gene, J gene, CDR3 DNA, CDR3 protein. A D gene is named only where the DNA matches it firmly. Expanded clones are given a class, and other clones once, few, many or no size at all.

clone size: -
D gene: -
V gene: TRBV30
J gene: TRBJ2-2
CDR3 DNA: TGTGCCTGGACTGGTGGGGCAGCTAACACCGGGGAGCTGTTTTTT
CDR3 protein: CAWTGGAANTGELFF

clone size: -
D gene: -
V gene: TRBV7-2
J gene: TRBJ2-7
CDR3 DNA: TGTGCCAGCAGCCAAGTCGGCGGTACCTACGAGCAGTACTTC
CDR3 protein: CASSQVGGTYEQYF

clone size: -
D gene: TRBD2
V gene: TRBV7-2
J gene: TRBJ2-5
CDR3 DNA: TGTGCCAGCAGCTTGGGGGGGGACCAAGAGACCCAGTACTTC
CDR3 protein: CASSLGGDQETQYF

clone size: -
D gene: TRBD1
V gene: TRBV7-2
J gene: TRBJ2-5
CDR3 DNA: TGTGCCAGCAGCTATAGACAGGGGTGGGAGACCCAGTACTTC
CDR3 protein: CASSYRQGWETQYF

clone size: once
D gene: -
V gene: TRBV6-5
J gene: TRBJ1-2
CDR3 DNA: TGTGCCAGCAGTACTGGACAGTACTCATCCTATGGCTACACCTTC
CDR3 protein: CASSTGQYSSYGYTF

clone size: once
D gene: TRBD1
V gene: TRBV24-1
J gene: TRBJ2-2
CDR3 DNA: TGTGCCACCAAGGGACAGGGGGCCACCGGGGAGCTGTTTTTT
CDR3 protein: CATKGQGATGELFF

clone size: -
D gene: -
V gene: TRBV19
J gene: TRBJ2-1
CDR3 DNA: TGTGCCAGTAGTATAGACAACTACAATGAGCAGTTCTTC
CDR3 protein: CASSIDNYNEQFF

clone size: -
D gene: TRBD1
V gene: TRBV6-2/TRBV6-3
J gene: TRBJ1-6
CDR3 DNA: TGTGCCAGCAGCAGGGGGGGTTATGATTCACCCCTCCACTTT
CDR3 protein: CASSRGGYDSPLHF

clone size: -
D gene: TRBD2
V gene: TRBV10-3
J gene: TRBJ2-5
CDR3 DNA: TGTGCCATCAGTGGGACTAGCGGGTTAAGGGAGACCCAGTACTTC
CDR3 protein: CAISGTSGLRETQYF

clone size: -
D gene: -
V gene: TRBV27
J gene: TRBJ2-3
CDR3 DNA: TGTGCCAGCAGTTCGGTCCTCGCACTCACAGATACGCAGTATTTT
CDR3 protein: CASSSVLALTDTQYF

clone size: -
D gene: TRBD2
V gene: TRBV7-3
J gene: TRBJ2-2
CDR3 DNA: TGTGCCAGCAGCTTAGGGGGAGGGCCAAACACCGGGGAGCTGTTTTTT
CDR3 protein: CASSLGGGPNTGELFF

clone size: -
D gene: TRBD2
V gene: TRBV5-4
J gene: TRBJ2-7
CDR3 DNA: TGTGCCAGCAGCCCGACGGGCAGCGGGAGATCCCACGAGCAGTACTTC
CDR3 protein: CASSPTGSGRSHEQYF

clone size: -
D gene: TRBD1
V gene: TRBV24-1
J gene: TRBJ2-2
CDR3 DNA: TGTGCCACCAGGACAGGGGGCACCGGGGAGCTGTTTTTT
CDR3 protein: CATRTGGTGELFF

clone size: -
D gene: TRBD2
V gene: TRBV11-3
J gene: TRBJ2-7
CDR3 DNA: TGTGCCAGCACCCCGGGACTAGTTGAGGACGAGCAGTACTTC
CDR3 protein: CASTPGLVEDEQYF

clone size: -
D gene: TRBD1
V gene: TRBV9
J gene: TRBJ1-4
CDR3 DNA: TGTGCCAGCAGCGTAGGGACAGGGGGCGCCGAAAAACTGTTTTTT
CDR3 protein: CASSVGTGGAEKLFF

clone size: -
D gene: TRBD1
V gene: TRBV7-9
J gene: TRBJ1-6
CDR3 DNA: TGTGCCAGCAGCTTAGTCGGCTCCAGGGGGCTGAATTCACCCCTCCACTTT
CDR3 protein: CASSLVGSRGLNSPLHF

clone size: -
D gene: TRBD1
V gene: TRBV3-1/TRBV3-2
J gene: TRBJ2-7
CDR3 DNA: TGTGCCAGCAGCCCCGACCCCGGGACAGGTTACTACGAGCAGTACTTC
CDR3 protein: CASSPDPGTGYYEQYF

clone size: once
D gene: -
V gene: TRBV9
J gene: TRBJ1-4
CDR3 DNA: TGTGCCAGCAGCGCCGGGATTCTAACCGAAAAACTGTTTTTT
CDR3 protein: CASSAGILTEKLFF

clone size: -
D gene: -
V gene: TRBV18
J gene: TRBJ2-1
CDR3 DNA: TGTGCCAGCTCTCCCCCCACTTCGATTGAGCAGTTCTTC
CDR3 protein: CASSPPTSIEQFF

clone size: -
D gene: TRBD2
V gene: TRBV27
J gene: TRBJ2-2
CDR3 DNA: TGTGCCAGCAGTTTATATAGGGAGGGGCCCGGGGAGCTGTTTTTT
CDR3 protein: CASSLYREGPGELFF